This TCR beta chain was retrieved from a study of blood T cell repertoires in COVID-19. The wider study: Sample material is recorded as cDNA or gDNA derived from T cells, B-cell-depleted T cells, or PBMCs.

Original processing notes: Reference gene primers were amplified, and this amplification served to estimate nucleated cell counts. The data were produced by immunoSEQ multiplex PCR, yet TCRdb's version contains in-frame clones alone and is incomplete. V, J and clone size derive from that table, while D and trimming were established from the DNA sequence. The sample holds about 220,000 clones, approximately 82% seen once. V was pared by 0 bases and J by 6 bases, with 9 bases between. The CDR3 runs 14 residues. CDR1 and CDR2 from the germline V gene are LNHDA and SQIVND (reference sequence). The chain couples TRBV19 to TRBJ2-1; D is unclear. The sample consisted of peripheral blood. This receptor was taken from a man aged 50 to 59 with active or convalescent COVID-19. The CDR3 sequence: CASSIEIATNEQFF. The CDR3 DNA reads TGTGCCAGTAGTATAGAAATAGCTACCAATGAGCAGTTCTTC. Drawing the rest from reference TRBV19 and TRBJ2-1, the complete variable domain is DGGITQSPKYLFRKEGQNVTLSCEQNLNHDAMYWYRQDPGQGLRLIYYSQIVNDFQKGDIAEGYSVSREKKESFPLTVTSAQKNPTAFYLCASSIEIATNEQFFGPGTRLTVL.